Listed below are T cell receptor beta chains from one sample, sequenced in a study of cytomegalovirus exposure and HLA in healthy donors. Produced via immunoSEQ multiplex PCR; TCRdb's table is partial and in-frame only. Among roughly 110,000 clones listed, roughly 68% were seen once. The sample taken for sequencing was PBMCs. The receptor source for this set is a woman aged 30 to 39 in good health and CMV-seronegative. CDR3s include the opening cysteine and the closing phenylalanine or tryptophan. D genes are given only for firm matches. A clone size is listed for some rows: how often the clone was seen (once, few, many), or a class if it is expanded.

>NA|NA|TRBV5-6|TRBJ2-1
TGTGTCAGCAGCTTGGGCCCGGGGGTAAATGAGCAGTTCTTC
CVSSLGPGVNEQFF
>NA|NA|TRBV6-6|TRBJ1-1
TGTGCCAGCAGTTATCTTGCGGCCCCTGCGGGGACCGAAGCTTTCTTT
CASSYLAAPAGTEAFF
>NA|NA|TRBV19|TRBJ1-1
TGTGCCAGTAGTCCGGGAGGTGAAGCTTTCTTT
CASSPGGEAFF
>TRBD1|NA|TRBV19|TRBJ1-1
TGTGCCAGTAGTATAGGGACAGGGATGAACACTGAAGCTTTCTTT
CASSIGTGMNTEAFF
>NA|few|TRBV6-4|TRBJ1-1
TGTGCCAGCAGTGACGGCCCAGGTACCACTGAAGCTTTCTTT
CASSDGPGTTEAFF
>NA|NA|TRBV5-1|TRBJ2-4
TGCGCCAGCAGCTTGGGCGAGAGAAACATTCAGTACTTC
CASSLGERNIQYF
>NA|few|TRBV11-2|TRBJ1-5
TGTGCCAGCAGCGCACAGGGTCAGCCCCAGCATTTT
CASSAQGQPQHF
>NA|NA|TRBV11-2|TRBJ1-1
TGTGCCAGCAGCCCCGCGTATGCAGGGGACACTGAAGCTTTCTTT
CASSPAYAGDTEAFF
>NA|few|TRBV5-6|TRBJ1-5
TGTGCCAGCAGCCTGTGGACAGCGAGCAATCAGCCCCAGCATTTT
CASSLWTASNQPQHF
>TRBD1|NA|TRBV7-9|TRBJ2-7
TGTGCCAGCAGTTCCGGGACAGTCTCCTACGAGCAGTACTTC
CASSSGTVSYEQYF
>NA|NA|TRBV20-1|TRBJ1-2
TGCAGTGTGGTGGAGGTGGAGGGCTACACCTTC
CSVVEVEGYTF
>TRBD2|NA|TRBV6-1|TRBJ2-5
TGTGCCAGCAGCCTGGGACTAGCGGGACGGGAGACCCAGTACTTC
CASSLGLAGRETQYF
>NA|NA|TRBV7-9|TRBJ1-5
TGTGCCAGCAGCCAGACAGGTGGAGTATCGGCCCAGCATTTT
CASSQTGGVSAQHF